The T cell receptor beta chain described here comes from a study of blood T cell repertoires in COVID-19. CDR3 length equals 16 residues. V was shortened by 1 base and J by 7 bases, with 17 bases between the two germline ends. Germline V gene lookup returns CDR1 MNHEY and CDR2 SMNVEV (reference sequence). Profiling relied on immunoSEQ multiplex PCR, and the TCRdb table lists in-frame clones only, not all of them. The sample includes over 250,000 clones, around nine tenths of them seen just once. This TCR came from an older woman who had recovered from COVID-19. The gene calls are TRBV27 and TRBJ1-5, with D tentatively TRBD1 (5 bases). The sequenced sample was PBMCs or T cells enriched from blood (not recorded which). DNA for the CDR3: TGTGCCAGCAGTTTATTTCCCATCCAGGGAAACCAGCCCCAGCATTTT. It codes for CASSLFPIQGNQPQHF.